This is a list of T cell receptor beta chains from one sample in a study of shared clonotypes between healthy human individuals. Generated by immunoSEQ multiplex PCR, the TCRdb table keeps only in-frame clones and is missing some. The sample includes about 2 million clones, 90% to 95% of them seen just once. The sequencing input was naive CD4+ T cells sorted from blood. The receptors derive from a man between 18 and 35 years old in good health. CDR3s include the opening cysteine and the closing phenylalanine or tryptophan. Fields, in order: V gene, J gene, clone size, D gene, CDR3 length, CDR3 protein, CDR3 DNA. D genes are given only for firm matches. Clone size appears in some rows only: once, few, many, or a class for an expanded clone.

>TRBV5-4|TRBJ1-2|.|.|13
CASSVDGNYGYTF
TGTGCCAGCAGCGTTGACGGGAACTATGGCTACACCTTC
>TRBV18|TRBJ2-2|.|TRBD1|16
CASSPGTASNTGELFF
TGTGCCAGCTCACCCGGGACAGCCTCTAACACCGGGGAGCTGTTTTTT
>TRBV7-9|TRBJ1-1|.|.|13
CASSLVMNTEAFF
TGTGCCAGCAGCTTGGTTATGAACACTGAAGCTTTCTTT
>TRBV7-9|TRBJ1-4|.|.|12
CASAPQTEKLFF
TGTGCCAGCGCCCCCCAAACCGAAAAACTGTTTTTT
>TRBV13|TRBJ2-7|once|TRBD2|14
CASSLGGGRGEQYF
TGTGCCAGCAGCTTAGGGGGAGGGCGAGGAGAGCAGTACTTC
>TRBV9|TRBJ2-5|.|TRBD2|14
CASSVEFSGETQYF
TGTGCCAGCAGCGTAGAATTTAGCGGGGAGACCCAGTACTTC
>TRBV4-1|TRBJ2-7|.|.|14
CASSPRDASYEQYF
TGCGCCAGCAGCCCCCGGGACGCATCCTACGAGCAGTACTTC
>TRBV30|TRBJ2-5|many|.|15
CAWSTTGHTKETQYF
TGTGCCTGGAGTACCACCGGACACACGAAAGAGACCCAGTACTTC
>TRBV19|TRBJ2-7|.|TRBD1|12
CASRQGAEEQYF
TGTGCCAGTAGGCAGGGGGCTGAGGAGCAGTACTTC
>TRBV10-2|TRBJ2-4|.|.|15
CASSELSLAKNIQYF
TGCGCCAGCAGTGAGCTCTCGCTAGCCAAAAACATTCAGTACTTC
>TRBV5-6|TRBJ2-7|.|TRBD2|17
CASSLVGLADRSWEQYF
TGTGCCAGCAGCTTGGTGGGACTAGCGGACCGATCCTGGGAGCAGTACTTC
>TRBV9|TRBJ2-3|.|TRBD2|17
CASSGLQREKGADTQYF
TGTGCCAGCAGCGGACTCCAGCGGGAAAAAGGCGCAGATACGCAGTATTTT
>TRBV19|TRBJ1-6|.|TRBD1|15
CASRPDRAYNSPLHF
TGTGCCAGTAGGCCGGACAGGGCCTATAATTCACCCCTCCACTTT
>TRBV30|TRBJ2-3|.|TRBD2|15
CAWTRGLAGTDTQYF
TGTGCCTGGACCAGGGGACTAGCGGGGACAGATACGCAGTATTTT
>TRBV6-5|TRBJ1-5|.|.|15
CASSLGGFGNQPQHF
TGTGCCAGCAGCCTCGGGGGGTTTGGCAATCAGCCCCAGCATTTT
>TRBV30|TRBJ2-7|.|TRBD1|17
CAWSITRPGTAWYEQYF
TGTGCCTGGAGTATAACAAGGCCCGGGACAGCTTGGTACGAGCAGTACTTC
>TRBV4-3|TRBJ2-2|.|TRBD2|19
CASSQAPFSGSRYTGELFF
TGCGCCAGCAGCCAAGCCCCCTTTAGCGGGAGTCGTTACACCGGGGAGCTGTTTTTT
>TRBV6-6|TRBJ1-1|.|.|14
CASRSTGTNTEAFF
TGTGCCAGCAGGTCTACAGGGACAAACACTGAAGCTTTCTTT
>TRBV9|TRBJ2-7|.|TRBD2|14
CASSVGGTTYEQYF
TGTGCCAGCAGCGTAGGGGGGACTACCTACGAGCAGTACTTC
>TRBV7-3|TRBJ2-7|.|.|15
CASSLYREGSYEQYF
TGTGCCAGCAGCTTATACAGGGAGGGGTCCTACGAGCAGTACTTC
>TRBV4-3|TRBJ2-4|few|.|13
CASSQAVRNIQYF
TGCGCCAGCAGCCAAGCTGTAAGAAACATTCAGTACTTC
>TRBV28|TRBJ1-1|.|.|11
CASSLDAVVYF
TGTGCCAGCAGTTTGGATGCTGTCGTTTACTTT
>TRBV5-6|TRBJ2-7|.|.|15
CASSRGQGGTYEQYF
TGTGCCAGCAGCCGGGGCCAGGGGGGCACCTACGAGCAGTACTTC
>TRBV7-2|TRBJ1-4|.|.|16
CASSPIIGATNEKLFF
TGTGCCAGCAGCCCCATCATCGGGGCGACTAATGAAAAACTGTTTTTT
>TRBV6-4|TRBJ2-5|.|.|13
CASGNGGLETQYF
TGTGCCAGCGGGAACGGGGGTCTGGAGACCCAGTACTTC
>TRBV10-3|TRBJ2-3|.|.|13
CAIRIGGTDTQYF
TGTGCCATCAGGATTGGGGGCACAGATACGCAGTATTTT
>TRBV6-5|TRBJ2-2|.|.|14
CASSYVSGPGELFF
TGTGCCAGCAGTTACGTCAGTGGGCCCGGGGAGCTGTTTTTT
>TRBV6-6|TRBJ2-3|once|.|12
CASSFTGTVQYF
TGTGCCAGCAGTTTTACAGGGACGGTGCAGTATTTT
>TRBV9|TRBJ2-5|.|TRBD1|14
CASSVQGARETQYF
TGTGCCAGCAGCGTACAGGGGGCTCGCGAGACCCAGTACTTC